This T cell receptor (beta chain) was obtained from a study of PD-L1 blockade in urothelial cancer. Findings of the study overall: More expansion of tumor-associated blood clones, seen at 3 weeks, marked durable-benefit patients.

A word on this clone: Its antigen remains unknown.

The CDR3 has 15 residues. Germline CDR1 is LNHDA and CDR2 is SQIVND (reference sequence). V lost 6 bases to trimming and J lost 7 bases; unmatched junction nucleotides: 14. Only in-frame clones appear in the TCRdb table, and some are missing; sequencing was by immunoSEQ multiplex PCR. The sample carries 55,000 to 70,000 clones, over 70% recorded once. The sequencing here drew on PBMCs, taken around atezolizumab (anti-PD-L1) treatment. The clonotype was recovered from a man in his 70s with urothelial cancer. This chain links TRBV19 with TRBJ1-2, with 7 nucleotides matching TRBD1. The CDR3 bases are TGTGCCAGTAGCCCCCCACAGGGGCGATTTCCTGGCTACACCTTC. Protein product: CASSPPQGRFPGYTF.